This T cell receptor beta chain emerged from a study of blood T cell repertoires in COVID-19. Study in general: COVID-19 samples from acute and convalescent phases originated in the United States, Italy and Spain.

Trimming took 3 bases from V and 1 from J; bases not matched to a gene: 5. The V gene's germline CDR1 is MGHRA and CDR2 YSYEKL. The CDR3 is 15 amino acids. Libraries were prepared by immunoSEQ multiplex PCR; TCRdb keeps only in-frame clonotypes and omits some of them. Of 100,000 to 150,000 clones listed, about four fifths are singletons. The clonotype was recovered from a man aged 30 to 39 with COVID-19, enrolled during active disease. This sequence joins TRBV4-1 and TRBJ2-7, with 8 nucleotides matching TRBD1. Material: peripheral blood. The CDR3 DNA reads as TGCGCCAGCAGCCACGGACAGGGACATTCCTACGAGCAGTACTTC. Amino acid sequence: CASSHGQGHSYEQYF.